These 30 T cell receptor beta chains came from one sample sequenced in a study of shared clonotypes between healthy human individuals. Method: immunoSEQ multiplex PCR; TCRdb's copy keeps in-frame clones and lacks some. The repertoire holds about 730,000 clones, with over 55% as singletons. Sequencing was carried out using memory CD4+ T cells sorted from blood. Subset meaning: CD45RA-negative fraction. The receptors stem from a woman aged 30 to 39 in good health.

The chain combines TRBV27 with TRBJ2-5; TRBD2 matches at 8 bases. V gave up 5 bases and J gave up 1 base; unmatched junction bases: 9. CDR3 length: 16 residues. Germline CDR1 reads MNHEY; CDR2 reads SMNVEV (reference sequence). In nucleotides, the CDR3 is TGTGCCAGCAGTCTCGGGGGGGCGGGTCTCCAAGAGACCCAGTACTTC. Translation gives CASSLGGAGLQETQYF.

The gene calls are TRBV15 and TRBJ1-4; D possibly corresponds to TRBD1 (6 bases). The CDR3 contains 14 residues. Germline CDR1 reads LNHNV; CDR2 reads YYDKDF (reference sequence). V lost 0 bases, J lost 8 bases, and 10 bases lay in between. CDR3 bases: TGTGCCACCAGCAGAGACAGGGGTCGAGAAAAACTGTTTTTT. Its translation is CATSRDRGREKLFF.

Here the CDR3 DNA reads TGTGCCAGCCACACGGGACAGACCTTCGCTGAAGCTTTCTTT. Translated, it gives CASHTGQTFAEAFF. This rearrangement joins TRBV6-5 to TRBJ1-1; TRBD1 aligns across 7 bases. CDR1 is MNHEY, CDR2 SVGAGI, per germline. This CDR3 spans 14 amino acids. V gave up 8 bases and J gave up 6 bases; unmatched junction bases: 12.

V gene TRBV5-4 combines with J gene TRBJ2-3, with D perhaps matching TRBD1 (5 bases). In germline, CDR1 is SGHNT, CDR2 YYREEE (reference sequence). V gave up 7 bases and J gave up 0 bases, with 9 bases separating them. The CDR3 is made up of 13 amino acids. Here the CDR3 DNA reads TGTGCCAGCCGTGGACAAAGCACAGATACGCAGTATTTT. This encodes CASRGQSTDTQYF.

The chain couples TRBV12-5 to TRBJ1-1, with unresolved D. Germline values: CDR1 LGHNT, CDR2 FRNRAP. The CDR3 consists of 15 residues. V lost 1 base and J lost 1, with 10 bases in between. Here the CDR3 reads CASGLDPQANTEAFF. Here the CDR3 DNA reads TGTGCTAGTGGTTTGGACCCCCAGGCGAACACTGAAGCTTTCTTT.

In its sample, this clone was seen a few times. At the DNA level, this CDR3 is encoded by other sequences in the same sample as well. The chain couples TRBV28 to TRBJ2-5; possible D gene TRBD1, 6 bases. The germline CDR1 and CDR2 sequences are MDHEN and SYDVKM. The CDR3 contains 13 residues. V was trimmed by 4 bases and J by 2 bases, leaving 8 bases between them. The CDR3: CASSSGQQETQYF. The DNA for the CDR3 is TGTGCCAGCAGTTCCGGACAGCAAGAGACCCAGTACTTC.

The chain links TRBV2 to TRBJ2-1, with 9 bases that match TRBD2. J lost 4 bases, V lost 1 base, and 11 bases had no gene match. The CDR3 runs 18 residues. Germline CDR1 SNHLY, CDR2 FYNNEI. This chain's CDR3 is CASSEGGWATSGYNEQFF. The DNA for the CDR3 is TGTGCCAGCAGTGAAGGGGGGTGGGCCACTAGCGGGTACAATGAGCAGTTCTTC.

This clone showed up just a few times. The chain has TRBV20-1 and TRBJ2-1; D may be TRBD2 (5 bases). CDR1 and CDR2 (germline): DFQATT, SNEGSKA (reference sequence). CDR3 length equals 10 residues. Trimming took 3 bases from V and 14 from J, leaving 11 bases between them. CDR3 nucleotides: TGCAGTGCTAGTAGAGGGTCGGAGTTCTTC. This encodes CSASRGSEFF.

This sequence joins TRBV5-1 and TRBJ1-2; D is perhaps TRBD1 (5 bases). Germline CDR1 SGHRS, CDR2 YFSETQ. The CDR3 consists of 17 residues. V was shortened by 0 bases and J by 2 bases, with 17 bases between the two germline ends. The DNA of the CDR3 is TGCGCCAGCAGCTTGGAAGGGGCCGGGGGTTCAAACTATGGCTACACCTTC. This gives the protein CASSLEGAGGSNYGYTF.

Ten or more counts support this clone. Other nucleotide sequences from this sample produce the same CDR3. This sequence joins TRBV5-1 and TRBJ1-3; no definite D call. Germline CDR1 SGHRS, CDR2 YFSETQ. The CDR3 loop spans 15 amino acids. V was pared by 0 bases and J by 2 bases, with 9 bases between. The CDR3 region is CASSLAPGTGNTIYF. The DNA for the CDR3 is TGCGCCAGCAGCTTGGCCCCAGGAACTGGAAACACCATATATTTT.

The chain recombines TRBV28 with TRBJ1-1; 9 nucleotides align to TRBD1. The CDR3 has 16 residues. V gave up 2 bases and J gave up 5 bases; unmatched junction bases: 9. Germline V gives CDR1 MDHEN, CDR2 SYDVKM. The CDR3 region is CASSLMQWTGVTEAFF. For the CDR3, the DNA is TGTGCCAGCAGTTTAATGCAGTGGACAGGGGTTACTGAAGCTTTCTTT.

The CDR3 DNA is TGTGCCAGCAGACGGGGCGACACTGAAGCTTTCTTT. Translating it yields CASRRGDTEAFF. The rearrangement uses TRBV4-2 and TRBJ1-1, with TRBD1 as a possible D gene (5 bases). The germline CDR1 and CDR2 sequences are LGHNA and YNFKEQ. CDR3 size: 12 residues. Trimming removed 6 bases at V and 3 bases at J, with 8 bases between.

The chain carries TRBV30 and TRBJ1-6, with TRBD1 as a possible D gene (5 bases). This CDR3 spans 14 amino acids. Germline lookup yields CDR1 GTSNPN and CDR2 SVGIG (reference sequence). Trimming shortened V by 3 bases and J by 9 bases, and 15 bases separated the two germline ends. The CDR3 is CAWRSGTLGSPLHF. CDR3 in DNA: TGTGCCTGGAGATCCGGGACCTTGGGTTCACCCCTCCACTTT.

The chain couples TRBV10-2 to TRBJ2-1; 8 bases match TRBD2. The CDR3 spans 12 residues. Germline trimming cut 7 bases from V and 12 bases from J; bases unmatched to any gene: 8. CDR1 is WSHSY and CDR2 is SAAADI in the germline V gene. The CDR3 sequence is CASIEAGAGQFF. The CDR3 DNA reads as TGCGCCAGCATAGAAGCGGGGGCCGGGCAGTTCTTC.

The chain links TRBV29-1 to TRBJ2-3; D is ambiguous. Trimming pared 6 bases from V and 2 bases from J, leaving 9 bases between. In germline, CDR1 is SQVTM, CDR2 ANQGSEA. The CDR3 length is 12 residues. The CDR3 loop is CSVTVTTDTQYF. The DNA for the CDR3 is TGCAGCGTAACGGTCACCACAGATACGCAGTATTTT.

J is TRBJ2-7 and V is TRBV28; D gene uncertain. Trimming left V 6 bases short and J 2 bases short, with 5 bases between. Germline CDR1 is MDHEN and CDR2 is SYDVKM. The CDR3 has 11 residues. The CDR3 is CASRQTYEQYF. The CDR3 DNA sequence: TGTGCCAGCAGACAGACCTACGAGCAGTACTTC.

The chain joins TRBV7-9 to TRBJ1-1; no reliable D call. Per the germline V gene, CDR1 is SEHNR and CDR2 is FQNEAQ (reference sequence). The CDR3 runs 14 residues. V lost 0 bases and J 10 bases, leaving 15 bases between the germline ends. The CDR3 coding sequence is TGTGCCAGCAGCTTAGCGCTCGAGTCAGTTGCAGCTTTCTTT. The encoded protein is CASSLALESVAAFF.

This clone was detected only once. CDR3 sequence (DNA): TGTGCCAGCAGTTTAAAGAGCGTGGTCAGAGAAGGTGAAAAACTGTTTTTT. Translation gives CASSLKSVVREGEKLFF. The V and J genes are TRBV27 and TRBJ1-4; no firm D call. CDR3 length equals 17 residues. Trimming cost V 2 bases and J 7 bases, with 20 bases left between them. Germline V gene lookup returns CDR1 MNHEY and CDR2 SMNVEV (reference sequence).

The rearrangement joins TRBV19 to TRBJ1-1, with TRBD1 matching over 7 bases. V was clipped by 5 bases and J by 2 bases; unmatched bases: 17. The germline CDR1 and CDR2 sequences are LNHDA and SQIVND (reference sequence). The length of the CDR3 is 18 residues. CDR3: CASSQQSYRDSHNTEAFF. CDR3 DNA: TGTGCCAGTAGTCAACAATCTTACCGGGACAGTCACAACACTGAAGCTTTCTTT. The full variable domain, completed using reference TRBV19 and TRBJ1-1, is DGGITQSPKYLFRKEGQNVTLSCEQNLNHDAMYWYRQDPGQGLRLIYYSQIVNDFQKGDIAEGYSVSREKKESFPLTVTSAQKNPTAFYLCASSQQSYRDSHNTEAFFGQGTRLTVV.

V usage is TRBV7-8 and J usage is TRBJ1-1; TRBD1 matches 7 bases. V was pared by 5 bases and J by 1 base, with 7 bases of the junction left unmatched. The CDR3 is made up of 15 amino acids. CDR1 is SGHVS and CDR2 is FQNEAQ in the germline V gene. CDR3 sequence reads: CASSQSGTANTEAFF. CDR3 in DNA: TGTGCCAGCAGCCAATCCGGGACAGCGAACACTGAAGCTTTCTTT.

The V gene is TRBV27, the J gene TRBJ2-2; no definite D call. Germline assignment: CDR1 MNHEY and CDR2 SMNVEV (reference sequence). The ends were cut back, 3 bases at V and 4 bases at J, with 6 bases in the middle. CDR3 size: 13 residues. In DNA form, the CDR3 reads TGTGCCAGCAGTTTGACCCTCACCGGGGAGCTGTTTTTT. Protein: CASSLTLTGELFF.

This clone has just one count. The chain combines TRBV5-1 with TRBJ2-2; D may correspond to TRBD1 or TRBD2 (5 bases each). V lost 4 bases and J lost 0, with 13 bases in between. The CDR3 extends over 16 amino acids. Germline assignment: CDR1 SGHRS and CDR2 YFSETQ. CDR3: CASSPGWDPNTGELFF. The CDR3 DNA is TGCGCCAGCAGCCCCGGCTGGGACCCGAACACCGGGGAGCTGTTTTTT.

The chain combines TRBV28 with TRBJ2-3, with D unresolved. The V gene lost 4 bases and the J gene lost 8 bases, with 16 bases spanning the gap. This CDR3 is built from 14 residues. Germline assignment: CDR1 MDHEN and CDR2 SYDVKM. CDR3 bases: TGTGCCAGCAGTTCCTGGACGGATACCATTACGCAGTATTTT. It yields the protein CASSSWTDTITQYF.

As for this clone: Other DNA sequences in this sample translate to the same CDR3. This chain joins TRBV28 and TRBJ2-7; 8 bases align to TRBD2. The CDR3 runs to 13 residues. With V trimmed by 7 bases and J by 4 bases, 6 bases remained unmatched. Germline V gene sequence: CDR1 MDHEN, CDR2 SYDVKM. CDR3 protein: CASISSGSYEQYF. CDR3 coding DNA: TGTGCCAGCATAAGCAGCGGGAGTTACGAGCAGTACTTC.

Concerning this clone: The same CDR3 arises from other DNA sequences in this sample as well. The chain employs TRBV5-1 and TRBJ2-3; possible D gene TRBD1, 6 bases. Between the trimmed V and J ends, which lost 0 bases and 0 bases, there was a span of 11 bases. Germline V gene lookup returns CDR1 SGHRS and CDR2 YFSETQ. This CDR3 region has 16 residues. CDR3 coding DNA: TGCGCCAGCAGCTTGGCTCAGGGGCCCAGCACAGATACGCAGTATTTT. Encoded protein: CASSLAQGPSTDTQYF.

CDR3: CASSGGYTSTDTQYF. DNA of the CDR3: TGCGCCAGCAGCGGGGGGTATACTAGCACAGATACGCAGTATTTT. The chain carries TRBV5-1 and TRBJ2-3, with a weak D call TRBD2 (6 bases). Germline V gives CDR1 SGHRS, CDR2 YFSETQ. This CDR3 comprises 15 residues. The V end was cut by 4 bases, the J end by 0 bases, with 12 bases between.

The rearrangement joins TRBV28 to TRBJ2-3, with TRBD2 identical over 10 bases. With 5 bases clipped from V and 4 bases from J, the junction kept 12 bases outside the gene matches. The CDR3 covers 17 residues. Germline V gene sequence: CDR1 MDHEN, CDR2 SYDVKM. The CDR3, as DNA: TGTGCCAGCAGTCGGCGGAAAAGCGGGAGGGCCGCAGATACGCAGTATTTT. As protein: CASSRRKSGRAADTQYF.

The chain carries TRBV10-2 and TRBJ2-3; D not certain. From germline, CDR1 is WSHSY and CDR2 SAAADI. V dropped 2 bases and J dropped 12 bases, with 9 bases sitting between them. The CDR3 has 11 residues. The CDR3 nucleotides are TGCGCCAGCAGTGAGGGGCAGACACAGTATTTT. Translation: CASSEGQTQYF.

The V call is TRBV7-2, the J call TRBJ1-2; no firm D call. The V end was cut by 0 bases, the J end by 6 bases, with 5 bases between. Germline CDR1 and CDR2: SGHTA and FQGNSA. The CDR3 consists of 12 residues. CDR3 coding DNA: TGTGCCAGCAGCTTAGCGAGGGATGGCTACACCTTC. Encoded protein: CASSLARDGYTF.

V and J are TRBV29-1 and TRBJ2-7; TRBD1 agrees at 11 bases. With V trimmed by 6 bases and J by 5 bases, 9 bases remained unmatched. Per germline, CDR1 SQVTM and CDR2 ANQGSEA. The CDR3 has 14 amino acids. CDR3 protein: CSVGGGQGGDEQYF. CDR3 nucleotide sequence: TGCAGCGTAGGAGGGGGACAGGGGGGGGACGAGCAGTACTTC.